This record concerns one T cell receptor (beta chain) sequence. Its antigen remains unknown. This sample was taken from a study of long-term antiretroviral therapy in people with HIV. This CDR3 comprises 16 residues. V was cut by 0 bases and J by 6 bases, with 15 bases left in between. CDR1 and CDR2 from the germline V gene are SGHRS and YFSETQ. Researchers ran immunoSEQ v3.0 at survey level. Sequencing had a target that covered 40,000-50,000 T-cell genomes per sample. Using immunoSEQ multiplex PCR, the repertoire was profiled, and TCRdb retains in-frame clones only, with some absent. This sample has about 33,000 clones, with about 96% found just once. General study findings and limits: Diversity went up after ART and still fell short of transplant donor controls. Repertoires in HIV (unlike those of controls) had narrower CDR3 length ranges.

The rearrangement joins TRBV5-1 to TRBJ1-4; D possibly corresponds to TRBD1 (5 bases). Sequenced material: unsorted PBMCs, taken about 6.6 years after starting antiretroviral therapy. This TCR came from a young man with HIV. CDR3 protein: CASSLGLGTEYEKLFF. CDR3 bases: TGCGCCAGCAGCTTGGGTCTTGGGACTGAGTATGAAAAACTGTTTTTT.